The present entry profiles one T cell receptor (beta chain) with its context. The sample comes from a study of blood T cell repertoires in COVID-19. In the original workflow: Reference gene primer amplification in the assay estimated nucleated cell counts. Measured with immunoSEQ multiplex PCR; TCRdb has only the in-frame clones, and not every one. V, J and clone size derive from that table, while D and trimming were established from the DNA sequence. The sample holds about 170,000 clones, 80% to 85% seen once. The CDR3 contains 14 residues. Looked up from germline, CDR1 is SGHRS and CDR2 is YFSETQ. Trimming took 1 base from V and 3 from J; bases not matched to a gene: 1.

The sequence derives from a man aged 18 to 30 with active or convalescent COVID-19. Material for sequencing was peripheral blood. The chain employs TRBV5-1 and TRBJ1-5; 7 nucleotides agree with TRBD1. The CDR3 reads CASSLTGDNQPQHF. The CDR3 bases are TGCGCCAGCAGCTTGACAGGGGACAATCAGCCCCAGCATTTT.